The 5 T cell receptor beta chains presented below share a single source sample, sequenced in a study of T cells in Graves' hyperthyroidism and ophthalmopathy. Amplification of TCR beta CDR3 regions was performed using RNA transcripts as template. Using the HTBI primer set, a first-round RT-PCR was run on the TCR CDR3. TCRdb reprocessed the multiplex PCR reads via MiXCR and lists one record per CDR3 protein. Here the sample spans about 290,000 distinct CDR3 sequences, about 15% being singletons. Sequenced sample: blood. Receptors originate from a man aged 30 to 39 with Graves' hyperthyroidism.

The V and J genes are TRBV28 and TRBJ1-2; D ambiguous. Germline V gene sequence: CDR1 MDHEN, CDR2 SYDVKM. V was pared by 5 bases and J by 0 bases, with 10 bases between. The CDR3 runs to 14 residues. The CDR3 nucleotides read TGTGCCAGCAGTACCCCCTTCGCTAACTATGGCTACACCTTC. It yields the protein CASSTPFANYGYTF.

At least ten counts were recorded for this clonotype. The gene calls are TRBV28 and TRBJ1-1; maybe TRBD1 (5 bases). Trimming took off 2 bases at V and 3 bases at J, with 16 bases between the two ends. This CDR3 spans 16 amino acids. Germline V gene data show CDR1 as MDHEN and CDR2 as SYDVKM. CDR3 in amino acids: CASSLRGWGEDTEAFF. In DNA form, the CDR3 reads TGTGCCAGCAGTTTACGGGGGTGGGGTGAGGACACTGAAGCTTTCTTT.

This clonotype was counted between two and nine times. The rearrangement joins TRBV20-1 to TRBJ1-4; a weak D match, TRBD1 (5 bases). The germline V gene encodes CDR1 DFQATT and CDR2 SNEGSKA (reference sequence). The V gene lost 3 bases and the J gene lost 5 bases, with 13 bases spanning the gap. The CDR3 extends over 14 amino acids. This chain's CDR3 is CSASQGVQNEKLFF. CDR3 DNA sequence: TGCAGTGCTAGTCAAGGGGTCCAAAATGAAAAACTGTTTTTT.

This clonotype has ten or more counts. This CDR3 is CAWSVSSGAYNEQFF. The CDR3, as DNA: TGTGCCTGGAGTGTATCTAGCGGAGCCTACAATGAGCAGTTCTTC. This chain joins TRBV30 and TRBJ2-1; 7 nucleotides align to TRBD2. Per germline, CDR1 GTSNPN and CDR2 SVGIG (reference sequence). The CDR3 contains 15 residues. Losses at the gene ends were 0 bases for V and 2 bases for J; bases not matched to a gene: 4.

This clonotype was detected ten times or more. V usage is TRBV7-9 and J usage is TRBJ2-3; TRBD2 agrees at 11 bases. J gave up 5 bases and V 2 bases, and 3 bases lay outside the gene matches. The CDR3 extends over 15 amino acids. Germline V CDR1 and CDR2: SEHNR, FQNEAQ (reference sequence). CDR3: CASSLRGTSGDTQYF. The CDR3 DNA is TGTGCCAGCAGCTTAAGGGGGACTAGCGGAGATACGCAGTATTTT.